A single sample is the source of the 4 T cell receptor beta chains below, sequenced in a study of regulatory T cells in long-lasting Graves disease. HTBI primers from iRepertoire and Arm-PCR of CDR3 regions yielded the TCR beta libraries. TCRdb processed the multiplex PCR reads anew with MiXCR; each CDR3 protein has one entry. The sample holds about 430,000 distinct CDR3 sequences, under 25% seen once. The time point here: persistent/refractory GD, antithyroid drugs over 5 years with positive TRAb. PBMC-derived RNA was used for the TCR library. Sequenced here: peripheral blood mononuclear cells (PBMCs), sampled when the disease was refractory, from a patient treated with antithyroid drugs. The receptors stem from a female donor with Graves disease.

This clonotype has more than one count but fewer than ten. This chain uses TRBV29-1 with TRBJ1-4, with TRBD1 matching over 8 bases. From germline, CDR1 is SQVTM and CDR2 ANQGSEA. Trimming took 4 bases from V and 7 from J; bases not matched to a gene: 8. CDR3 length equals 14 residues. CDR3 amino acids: CSVGSGQGGEKLFF. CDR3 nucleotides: TGCAGCGTTGGTTCTGGACAGGGAGGTGAAAAACTGTTTTTT.

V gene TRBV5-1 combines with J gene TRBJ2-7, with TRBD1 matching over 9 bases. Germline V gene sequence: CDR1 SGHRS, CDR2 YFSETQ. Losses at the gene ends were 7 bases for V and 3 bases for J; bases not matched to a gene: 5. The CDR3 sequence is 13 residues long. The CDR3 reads CASQPGQGYEQYF. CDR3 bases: TGCGCCAGCCAGCCGGGACAGGGCTACGAGCAGTACTTC.

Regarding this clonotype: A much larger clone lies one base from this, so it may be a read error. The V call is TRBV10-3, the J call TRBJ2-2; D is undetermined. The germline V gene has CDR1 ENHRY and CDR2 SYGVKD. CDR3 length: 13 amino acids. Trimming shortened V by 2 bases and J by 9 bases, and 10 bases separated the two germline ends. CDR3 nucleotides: TGTGCCATCAGTGAGACCAGGACCCGGGAGCTGTTTTTT. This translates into CAISETRTRELFF.

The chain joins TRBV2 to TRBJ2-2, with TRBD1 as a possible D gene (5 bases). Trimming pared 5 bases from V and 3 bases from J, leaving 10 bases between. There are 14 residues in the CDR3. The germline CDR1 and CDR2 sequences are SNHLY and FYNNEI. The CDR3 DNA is TGTGCCAGCAGTCCTCAGGGTTACACCGGGGAGCTGTTTTTT. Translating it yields CASSPQGYTGELFF.